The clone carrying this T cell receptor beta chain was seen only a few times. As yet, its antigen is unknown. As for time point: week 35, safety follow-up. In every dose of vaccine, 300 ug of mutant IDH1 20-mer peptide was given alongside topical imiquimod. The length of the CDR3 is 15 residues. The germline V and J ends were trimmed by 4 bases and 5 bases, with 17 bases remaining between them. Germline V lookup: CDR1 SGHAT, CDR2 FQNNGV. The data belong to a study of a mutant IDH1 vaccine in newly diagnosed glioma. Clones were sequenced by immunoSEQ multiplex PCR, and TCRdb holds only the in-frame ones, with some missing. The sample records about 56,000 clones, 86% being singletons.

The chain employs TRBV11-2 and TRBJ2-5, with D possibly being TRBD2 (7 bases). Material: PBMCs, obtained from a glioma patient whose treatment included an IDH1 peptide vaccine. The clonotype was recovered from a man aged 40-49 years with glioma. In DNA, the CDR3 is TGTGCCAGCAGCTACCTGGGGGGGGGCGCGGAGACCCAGTACTTC. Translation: CASSYLGGGAETQYF.